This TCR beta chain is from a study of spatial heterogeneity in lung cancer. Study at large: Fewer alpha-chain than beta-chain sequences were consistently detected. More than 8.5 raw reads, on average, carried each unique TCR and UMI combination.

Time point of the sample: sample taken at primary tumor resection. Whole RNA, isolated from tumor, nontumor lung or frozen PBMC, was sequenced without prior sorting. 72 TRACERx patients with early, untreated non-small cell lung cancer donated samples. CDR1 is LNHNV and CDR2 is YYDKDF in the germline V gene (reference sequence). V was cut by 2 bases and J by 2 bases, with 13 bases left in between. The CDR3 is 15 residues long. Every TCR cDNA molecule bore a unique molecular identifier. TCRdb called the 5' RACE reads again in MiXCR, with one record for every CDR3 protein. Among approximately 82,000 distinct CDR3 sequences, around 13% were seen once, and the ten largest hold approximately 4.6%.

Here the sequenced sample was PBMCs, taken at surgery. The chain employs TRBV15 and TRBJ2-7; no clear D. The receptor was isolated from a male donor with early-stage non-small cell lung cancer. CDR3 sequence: CATSRRFGLAYEQYF. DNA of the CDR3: TGTGCCACCAGCAGACGATTCGGCCTAGCCTACGAGCAGTACTTC.